This T cell receptor beta chain was captured by sequencing in a study of blood T cell repertoires in COVID-19. Study-level information: T cells, B-cell-depleted T cells, or PBMCs supplied cDNA or gDNA.

Generated by immunoSEQ multiplex PCR, the TCRdb table keeps only in-frame clones and is missing some. The table includes some 170,000 clones, 75% to 80% detected once. This CDR3 region has 13 residues. V dropped 8 bases and J dropped 4; count of bases not matched to a gene: 5. Germline CDR1 is MRHNA and CDR2 is SNTAGT. The sequence was obtained from a woman in her seventies with acute or convalescent COVID-19. Sequencing input: peripheral blood. The gene calls are TRBV6-4 and TRBJ1-5, with 7 bases matching TRBD1. CDR3 region: CASADRENQPQHF. In DNA, the CDR3 is TGTGCCAGCGCCGACAGGGAGAATCAGCCCCAGCATTTT.